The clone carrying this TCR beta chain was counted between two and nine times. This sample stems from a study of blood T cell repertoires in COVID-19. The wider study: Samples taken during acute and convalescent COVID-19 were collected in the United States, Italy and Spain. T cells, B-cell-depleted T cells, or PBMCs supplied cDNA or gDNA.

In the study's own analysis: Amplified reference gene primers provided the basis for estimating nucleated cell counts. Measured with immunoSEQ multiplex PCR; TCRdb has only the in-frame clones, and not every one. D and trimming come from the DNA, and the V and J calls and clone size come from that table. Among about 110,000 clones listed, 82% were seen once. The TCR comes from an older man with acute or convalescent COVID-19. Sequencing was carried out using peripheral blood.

The CDR3 sequence is CASSERGGLSNEQFF. As DNA, the CDR3 is TGCGCCAGCAGTGAGCGGGGGGGATTAAGCAATGAGCAGTTCTTC. The chain recombines TRBV10-2 with TRBJ2-1, with TRBD2 matching over 8 bases. V dropped 2 bases and J dropped 6; count of bases not matched to a gene: 6. The CDR3 sequence is 15 residues long. CDR1 WSHSY and CDR2 SAAADI come from the germline V gene.